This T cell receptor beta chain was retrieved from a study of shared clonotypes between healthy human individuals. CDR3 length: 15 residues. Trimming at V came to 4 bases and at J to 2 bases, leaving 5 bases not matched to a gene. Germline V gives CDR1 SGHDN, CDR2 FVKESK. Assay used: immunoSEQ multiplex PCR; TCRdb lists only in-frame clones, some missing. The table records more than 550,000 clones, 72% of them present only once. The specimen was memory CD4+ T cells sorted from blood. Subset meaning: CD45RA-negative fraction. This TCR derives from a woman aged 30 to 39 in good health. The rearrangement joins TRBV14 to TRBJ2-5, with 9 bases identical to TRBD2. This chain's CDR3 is CASSPALAGQETQYF. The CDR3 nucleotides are TGTGCCAGCAGCCCTGCTCTAGCGGGGCAAGAGACCCAGTACTTC.